The TCR beta chain under discussion was sequenced for a study of PD-L1 blockade in urothelial cancer. Time point meaning: peripheral blood 6 weeks after treatment start. There are 15 residues in the CDR3. Per the germline V gene, CDR1 is MNHEY and CDR2 is SVGAGI. The trim removed 0 bases at V and 3 bases at J, leaving 2 bases unmatched. Study-level findings and limits: Patients with durable benefit had greater blood expansion of tumor-associated TCR clones 3 weeks into treatment.

PCRs each included synthetic TCR analog templates spiked in. Only in-frame clones appear in the TCRdb table, and some are missing; sequencing was by immunoSEQ multiplex PCR. Among around 120,000 clones listed, approximately 90% were seen once. In regard to this clone: Antigen specificity is unknown.

The specimen was PBMCs, collected around atezolizumab (anti-PD-L1) treatment. The receptor was derived from a man between 60 and 75 years old with urothelial cancer. The V call is TRBV6-5, the J call TRBJ2-5, with 9 positions matching TRBD2. The CDR3 DNA sequence: TGTGCCAGCAGTTACTCGTTAGCGGGGGAAGAGACCCAGTACTTC. It encodes CASSYSLAGEETQYF.